A single T cell receptor beta chain is shown here with its context. Its target is unknown. Study-wide findings and caveats: Tumor memory CD4+ T cell TCR gene usage was found to cluster with blood and lymph node memory CD4+ cells and with lymph node naive CD4+ cells. The larger cohort examined one V-J beta rearrangement, not whole repertoires.

The CDR3 loop spans 16 amino acids. Looked up from germline, CDR1 is SGHRS and CDR2 is YFSETQ. V was pared by 4 bases and J by 6 bases, with 15 bases of the junction left unmatched. Purified naive CD4+ T cells were depleted of CD25+ Tregs. Full-length variable regions came from constant-region reverse primers plus semi-nested Nested Universal Primer A PCR. TCRdb ran MiXCR on the 5' RACE reads and lists one entry per CDR3 protein. In the table there are 8,000 to 8,500 distinct CDR3 sequences, 68% of which are singletons. The sequenced sample was tumor-infiltrating naive CD4+ T cells sorted from the breast tumor. Subset given: naive CD4+ T cells, CD4+CD45RA+CD25-. The rearrangement links TRBV5-1 to TRBJ1-2; TRBD1 agrees at 7 bases. The TCR comes from a female donor with breast cancer. CDR3 sequence reads: CASSADREIIADGYTF. The CDR3 DNA is TGCGCCAGCAGCGCAGACAGGGAGATTATCGCGGATGGCTACACCTTC.